This entry describes one T cell receptor beta chain. As processed by the authors: Amplification from reference gene primers served as the basis for estimated nucleated cell counts. This table comes from immunoSEQ multiplex PCR, and its TCRdb copy is limited to in-frame clones, with some not included. The V and J calls and clone size are taken from that table; D and trimming were inferred from the DNA. Among 140,000 to 150,000 clones listed, nearly 90% were seen once. The CDR3 is 16 residues long. Germline loops: CDR1 SNHLY, CDR2 FYNNEI. The ends lost 6 bases at V and 1 base at J; junction bases unmatched: 8. This sample is drawn from a study of blood T cell repertoires in COVID-19. Across the study: Specimens from acute and convalescent COVID-19 originated in the United States, Italy and Spain. T cells, B-cell-depleted T cells, or PBMCs supplied cDNA or gDNA.

V gene TRBV2 combines with J gene TRBJ2-2; TRBD2 agrees at 7 bases. The specimen sequenced was peripheral blood. This receptor was taken from a man between 65 and 85 years old with acute or convalescent COVID-19. The CDR3, as DNA: TGTGCCAGCAGCCGAAGCGGGACGGAGAACACCGGGGAGCTGTTTTTT. Its translation: CASSRSGTENTGELFF. Combining the CDR3 with reference TRBV2 and TRBJ2-2 gives the whole variable domain EPEVTQTPSHQVTQMGQEVILRCVPISNHLYFYWYRQILGQKVEFLVSFYNNEISEKSEIFDDQFSVERPDGSNFTLKIRSTKLEDSAMYFCASSRSGTENTGELFFGEGSRLTVL.